The 30 T cell receptor beta chains presented below share a single source sample, sequenced in a study of T cell therapy after organ transplantation. TCRdb keeps only in-frame clones here, not all; method: immunoSEQ multiplex PCR. The table shows approximately 52,000 clones, with about 94% occurring only once. For these receptors, no antigen is known. Here the sequenced sample was CD8+ T cells from blood, taken before autologous CMV-specific T cell therapy. These receptor sequences come from a human patient who had received a solid organ transplant and had CMV disease.

The chain couples TRBV9 to TRBJ1-2, with 8 positions matching TRBD1. J lost 7 bases, V lost 1 base, and 15 bases had no gene match. There are 17 residues in the CDR3. CDR1 and CDR2 (germline): SGDLS, YYNGEE. CDR3 nucleotides: TGTGCCAGCAGCGTACAGAGACAGGGGTATTCTTTTACTGGCTACACCTTC. Encoded protein: CASSVQRQGYSFTGYTF.

The J gene is TRBJ1-1, the V gene TRBV5-6; no firm D call. The CDR3 is 13 amino acids. V shed 3 bases and J shed 1 base, with 7 bases lying between them. CDR1 is SGHDT and CDR2 is YYEEEE in the germline V gene. Written as DNA, the CDR3 is TGTGCCAGCAGCTCCGCTCAGAACACTGAAGCTTTCTTT. Protein: CASSSAQNTEAFF.

V is TRBV11-2 and J is TRBJ1-6, with no clear D. From germline, CDR1 is SGHAT and CDR2 FQNNGV. The CDR3 covers 17 residues. The germline V and J ends were trimmed by 0 bases and 1 base, with 10 bases remaining between them. CDR3 region: CASSLDQLRSYNSPLHF. CDR3 nucleotides: TGTGCCAGCAGCTTAGACCAACTAAGGTCCTATAATTCACCCCTCCACTTT.

V and J are TRBV7-6 and TRBJ2-1; D call uncertain. CDR1 and CDR2 (germline): SGHVS, FNYEAQ. The CDR3 extends over 16 amino acids. V lost 4 bases, J lost 10 bases, and 23 bases lay in between. In DNA, the CDR3 is TGTGCCAGCAGCTCCGCCTCTACAGCCACAGACATAGAGCAGTTCTTC. Residues: CASSSASTATDIEQFF.

The chain carries TRBV6-5 and TRBJ2-2; tentative D call: TRBD2 (5 bases). The germline V and J ends were trimmed by 2 bases and 4 bases, with 11 bases remaining between them. Germline-derived CDR1 and CDR2 are MNHEY and SVGAGI. The CDR3 has 15 amino acids. The CDR3 reads CASSYGLASTGELFF. The CDR3, as DNA: TGTGCCAGCAGTTACGGGCTAGCTAGCACCGGGGAGCTGTTTTTT.

V and J are TRBV5-4 and TRBJ2-2; D tentatively fits TRBD1 or TRBD2 (5 bases each). Germline values: CDR1 SGHNT, CDR2 YYREEE (reference sequence). With 2 bases removed from V and 4 bases from J, the gap between germline ends came to 15 bases. The CDR3 spans 16 residues. This chain's CDR3 is CASSFLGESATGELFF. The CDR3, as DNA: TGTGCCAGCAGCTTCCTGGGGGAGTCGGCCACCGGGGAGCTGTTTTTT.

V usage is TRBV6-5 and J usage is TRBJ2-5; a weak D match, TRBD1 (6 bases). Germline loops: CDR1 MNHEY, CDR2 SVGAGI. The CDR3 covers 16 residues. The V end was cut by 0 bases, the J end by 1 base, with 12 bases between. Here the CDR3 reads CASSYSGTPFQETQYF. CDR3 in DNA: TGTGCCAGCAGTTACTCAGGGACACCTTTCCAAGAGACCCAGTACTTC.

The genes are TRBV19 and TRBJ2-3; 11 bases are a match to TRBD1. J was trimmed by 0 bases and V by 10 bases; bases with no gene match: 15. CDR1 LNHDA and CDR2 SQIVND come from the germline V gene (reference sequence). The CDR3 is 18 residues long. The CDR3 spells CAIITFSGQGGSTDTQYF. DNA of the CDR3: TGTGCCATCATTACCTTTTCGGGACAGGGGGGAAGCACAGATACGCAGTATTTT. Drawing the rest from reference TRBV19 and TRBJ2-3, the complete variable domain is DGGITQSPKYLFRKEGQNVTLSCEQNLNHDAMYWYRQDPGQGLRLIYYSQIVNDFQKGDIAEGYSVSREKKESFPLTVTSAQKNPTAFYLCAIITFSGQGGSTDTQYFGPGTRLTVL.

CDR3 bases: TGTGCCAGCAGCGTAGGCCGGGGAAGCTCCTACAATGAGCAGTTCTTC. Encoded protein: CASSVGRGSSYNEQFF. J is TRBJ2-1 and V is TRBV9; D might be TRBD2 (5 bases). The CDR3 has 16 amino acids. Germline CDR1 and CDR2: SGDLS and YYNGEE. Between the trimmed V and J ends, which lost 0 bases and 0 bases, there was a span of 10 bases.

The rearrangement uses TRBV6-4 and TRBJ1-2, with a possible D match to TRBD1 (5 bases). Trimming took off 0 bases at V and 7 bases at J, with 9 bases between the two ends. The length of the CDR3 is 13 residues. Germline V gene data show CDR1 as MRHNA and CDR2 as SNTAGT. This CDR3 is CASSDSSQGGYTF. In DNA form, the CDR3 reads TGTGCCAGCAGTGACTCGAGTCAGGGTGGCTACACCTTC.

V is TRBV15 and J is TRBJ1-4; D is possibly TRBD1 (5 bases). Germline-derived CDR1 and CDR2 are LNHNV and YYDKDF (reference sequence). CDR3 length: 15 residues. Trimming took 5 bases from V and 0 from J, leaving 10 bases between them. The CDR3 reads CATSETVATNEKLFF. The CDR3 bases are TGTGCCACCAGCGAGACAGTTGCAACTAATGAAAAACTGTTTTTT.

The DNA for the CDR3 is TGTGCCAGTAGGGGGCCTTTGAGCAATCAGCCCCAGCATTTT. Translated: CASRGPLSNQPQHF. The chain employs TRBV6-1 and TRBJ1-5, with 7 bases that match TRBD1. Trimming removed 9 bases from V and 1 base from J; junction bases left unmatched: 6. The germline gives CDR1 MNHNS, CDR2 SASEGT. The CDR3 extends over 14 amino acids.

The chain has TRBV5-1 and TRBJ1-1; 7 nucleotides align to TRBD1. J gave up 3 bases and V 4 bases, and 3 bases lay outside the gene matches. The V gene's germline CDR1 is SGHRS and CDR2 YFSETQ. This CDR3 has 13 residues. CDR3: CASSEGQYTEAFF. The DNA for the CDR3 is TGCGCCAGCAGCGAGGGACAGTACACTGAAGCTTTCTTT.

The chain has TRBV4-1 and TRBJ2-3; tentative D call: TRBD2 (5 bases). This CDR3 comprises 15 residues. Germline V gives CDR1 MGHRA, CDR2 YSYEKL. Deletions cut 1 base from V and 2 bases from J, with 10 bases between. CDR3 in amino acids: CASSQVVLATDTQYF. The CDR3 DNA is TGCGCCAGCAGCCAAGTAGTCCTAGCCACAGATACGCAGTATTTT.

Here the CDR3 DNA reads TGTGCCAGCAACCCACGCGGGAATTACGGCTACACCTTC. Its protein product is CASNPRGNYGYTF. V gene TRBV4-2 combines with J gene TRBJ1-2; D gene unclear. The CDR3 length is 13 residues. V dropped 7 bases and J dropped 8 bases, with 17 bases sitting between them. Germline V gene lookup returns CDR1 LGHNA and CDR2 YNFKEQ.

The rearrangement links TRBV6-4 to TRBJ2-2; 7 bases align to TRBD2. The CDR3 has 14 amino acids. V lost 2 bases to trimming and J lost 7 bases; unmatched junction nucleotides: 4. Germline-derived CDR1 and CDR2 are MRHNA and SNTAGT. CDR3 nucleotide sequence: TGTGCCAGCAGTGACGGACTAGGAGGCGGGGAGCTGTTTTTT. This codes for CASSDGLGGGELFF.

The chain uses TRBV2 and TRBJ1-3; D uncertain. Trimming left V 6 bases short and J 6 bases short, with 3 bases between. Germline values: CDR1 SNHLY, CDR2 FYNNEI. This CDR3 is built from 10 residues. The CDR3 loop reads CASRVNTIYF. The CDR3 DNA is TGTGCCAGCAGAGTAAACACCATATATTTT.

The rearrangement uses TRBV5-1 and TRBJ2-7, with 9 nucleotides matching TRBD1. V shed 0 bases and J 4 bases; nucleotides not matched to a gene: 8. The CDR3 runs to 16 residues. Looked up from germline, CDR1 is SGHRS and CDR2 is YFSETQ. The CDR3, as DNA: TGCGCCAGCAGCTTGGCCGCTGGGACAGGGAGGTACGAGCAGTACTTC. Amino acids: CASSLAAGTGRYEQYF.

The genes are TRBV9 and TRBJ2-7, with a weak D call TRBD1 (5 bases). With 2 bases removed from V and 0 bases from J, the gap between germline ends came to 9 bases. The CDR3 has 14 amino acids. Germline-derived CDR1 and CDR2 are SGDLS and YYNGEE. CDR3 DNA sequence: TGTGCCAGCAGCGTTGGGGCTTACTCCTACGAGCAGTACTTC. This gives the protein CASSVGAYSYEQYF.

V and J are TRBV4-2 and TRBJ2-7; unclear D gene. The V end lost 0 bases, the J end lost 2 bases, and 5 bases lay between the germline ends. From germline, CDR1 is LGHNA and CDR2 YNFKEQ. CDR3 length: 13 amino acids. The CDR3 DNA follows: TGTGCCAGCAGCCAAGAAATCGCCTACGAGCAGTACTTC. Translating gives CASSQEIAYEQYF.

This clone was observed a handful of times. DNA for the CDR3: TGTGCCAGCAGCCTACTAGCGGGGAGCACAGATACGCAGTATTTT. Protein sequence: CASSLLAGSTDTQYF. The chain couples TRBV7-9 to TRBJ2-3, with 10 bases that match TRBD2. This CDR3 has 15 amino acids. V lost 5 bases and J lost 0; bases outside the gene matches: 2. Germline V CDR1 and CDR2: SEHNR, FQNEAQ (reference sequence).

The chain recombines TRBV6-5 with TRBJ1-1; D gene ambiguous. Germline lookup yields CDR1 MNHEY and CDR2 SVGAGI. Trimming took 2 bases from V and 8 from J, leaving 9 bases between them. This CDR3 contains 12 residues. The CDR3 loop is CASSYEGIEAFF. DNA for the CDR3: TGTGCCAGCAGTTACGAGGGCATAGAAGCTTTCTTT.

The V gene is TRBV6-5, the J gene TRBJ2-7; 8 bases match TRBD2. The CDR3 spans 13 residues. The V and J ends lost 7 bases and 7 bases, in that order; junction bases with no gene match: 9. Germline CDR1 MNHEY, CDR2 SVGAGI. DNA for the CDR3: TGTGCCAGCACCCCGGGAGGGCTGGGGGAGCAGTACTTC. Encoded protein: CASTPGGLGEQYF.

The chain carries TRBV29-1 and TRBJ2-3; tentative D call: TRBD1 (6 bases). V lost 7 bases and J 2 bases, leaving 16 bases between the germline ends. Germline V gene data show CDR1 as SQVTM and CDR2 as ANQGSEA. This CDR3 is 14 amino acids long. In DNA, the CDR3 is TGCAGCGGCCAGGGGTTTGAGGCCACAGATACGCAGTATTTT. Its translation is CSGQGFEATDTQYF.

V is TRBV14 and J is TRBJ1-1; D might be TRBD1 (6 bases). Trimming took 3 bases from V and 1 from J, leaving 12 bases between them. CDR1 SGHDN and CDR2 FVKESK come from the germline V gene. The CDR3 is 15 residues long. The CDR3 protein is CASSQTMDRNTEAFF. The CDR3 DNA is TGTGCCAGCAGCCAGACCATGGACAGGAACACTGAAGCTTTCTTT. Together with reference TRBV14 and TRBJ1-1, the CDR3 gives the full variable domain: EAGVTQFPSHSVIEKGQTVTLRCDPISGHDNLYWYRRVMGKEIKFLLHFVKESKQDESGMPNNRFLAERTGGTYSTLKVQPAELEDSGVYFCASSQTMDRNTEAFFGQGTRLTVV.

This rearrangement joins TRBV7-2 to TRBJ1-1, with D unresolved. Germline V gene sequence: CDR1 SGHTA, CDR2 FQGNSA. The ends were cut back, 1 base at V and 0 bases at J, with 9 bases in the middle. The CDR3 consists of 15 residues. This chain's CDR3 is CASSLGAAMNTEAFF. The CDR3 nucleotides read TGTGCCAGCAGCTTAGGGGCGGCTATGAACACTGAAGCTTTCTTT.

The chain joins TRBV4-3 to TRBJ2-7; the D is unclear. CDR1 and CDR2 (germline): LGHNA, YSLEER. The V end lost 0 bases, the J end lost 1 base, and 10 bases lay between the germline ends. This CDR3 region has 15 residues. CDR3 residues: CASSQDRKVSYEQYF. The CDR3 region has the DNA TGCGCCAGCAGCCAAGATCGAAAGGTTTCCTACGAGCAGTACTTC.

The chain has TRBV6-1 and TRBJ2-7; D is perhaps TRBD2 (5 bases). The J call may be faulty, since TRBJ2-5 better matches the DNA end. The V gene's germline CDR1 is MNHNS and CDR2 SASEGT. The CDR3 runs to 15 residues. CDR3 in DNA: TGTGCCAGCAGTGACGTTCTGGGGAGCCAAGAGACCCAGTACTTC. Protein: CASSDVLGSQETQYF.

The chain couples TRBV12-5 to TRBJ1-2; D perhaps matches TRBD1 (6 bases). CDR1 and CDR2 from the germline V gene are LGHNT and FRNRAP. The length of the CDR3 is 15 residues. V lost 0 bases and J lost 5, with 13 bases in between. CDR3 coding DNA: TGTGCTAGTGGTTTGGTAGGGCAGGGGAGGTATGGCTACACCTTC. Its translation is CASGLVGQGRYGYTF.

The chain recombines TRBV11-2 with TRBJ2-7, with 8 nucleotides matching TRBD2. The CDR3 runs to 13 residues. CDR1 and CDR2 (germline): SGHAT, FQNNGV. Unmatched junction bases numbered 2, after V lost 5 bases and J lost 2 bases. The CDR3 DNA follows: TGTGCCAGCAGCGCGGGACTAGCCTACGAGCAGTACTTC. Its protein product is CASSAGLAYEQYF.